In this sample, the clone carrying this T cell receptor (beta chain) turned up a few times. Its cognate antigen is unknown. This entry belongs to a study of T-cell memory formation after mild COVID-19. About the research overall: Most TCR clusters belonged to a single donor. Study conclusions and caveats: The appearance of some responding clones in pre-infection memory suggested that cross-reactive memory joined.

V lost 1 base, J lost 3 bases, and 1 base stayed unmatched. The CDR3 covers 14 residues. TCR alpha and TCR beta cDNA libraries with sample barcodes and UMIs came from 5'RACE using constant-segment primers. TCRdb recomputed calls from the 5' RACE reads with MiXCR, one row per CDR3 protein. Among about 560,000 distinct CDR3 sequences listed, roughly 17% were seen once. Sequencing input: PBMCs or a T cell subset sorted from them (not recorded which). The origin of this receptor is an adult woman who had mild COVID-19 (a few samples of this study predate the infection). Cell type and time point are not known. The J gene is TRBJ2-5, the V gene TRBV12-3 or TRBV12-4, with 8 bases fitting TRBD2. CDR3 DNA: TGTGCCAGCAGTTTAGAACTAGCGGAAGAGACCCAGTACTTC. It translates to CASSLELAEETQYF.